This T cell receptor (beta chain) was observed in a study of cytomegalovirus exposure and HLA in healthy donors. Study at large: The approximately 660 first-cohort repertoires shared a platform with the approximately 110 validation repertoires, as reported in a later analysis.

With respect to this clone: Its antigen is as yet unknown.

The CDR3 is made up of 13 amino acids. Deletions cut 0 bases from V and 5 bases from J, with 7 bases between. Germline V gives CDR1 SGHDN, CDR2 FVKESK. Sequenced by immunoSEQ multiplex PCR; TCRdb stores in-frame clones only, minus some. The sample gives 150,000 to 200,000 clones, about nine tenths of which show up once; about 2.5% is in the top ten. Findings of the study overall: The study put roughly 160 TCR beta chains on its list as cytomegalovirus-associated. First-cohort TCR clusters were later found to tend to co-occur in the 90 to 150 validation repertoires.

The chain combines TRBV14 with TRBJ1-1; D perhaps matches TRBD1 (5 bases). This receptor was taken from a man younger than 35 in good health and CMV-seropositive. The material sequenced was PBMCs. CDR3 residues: CASSQDRATEAFF. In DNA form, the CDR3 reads TGTGCCAGCAGCCAAGACAGGGCGACTGAAGCTTTCTTT.